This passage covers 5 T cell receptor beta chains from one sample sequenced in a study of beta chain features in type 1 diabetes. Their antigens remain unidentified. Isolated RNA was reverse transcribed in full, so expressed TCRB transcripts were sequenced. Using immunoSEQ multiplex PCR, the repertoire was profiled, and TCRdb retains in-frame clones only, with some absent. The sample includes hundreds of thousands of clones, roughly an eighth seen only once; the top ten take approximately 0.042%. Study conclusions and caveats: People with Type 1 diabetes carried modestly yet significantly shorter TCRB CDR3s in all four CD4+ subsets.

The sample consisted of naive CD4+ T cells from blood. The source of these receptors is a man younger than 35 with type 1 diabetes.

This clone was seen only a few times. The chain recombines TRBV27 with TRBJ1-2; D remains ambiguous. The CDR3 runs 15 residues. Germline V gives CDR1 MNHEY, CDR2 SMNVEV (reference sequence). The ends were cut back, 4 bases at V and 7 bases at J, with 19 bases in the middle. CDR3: CASSSMALLGRGYTF. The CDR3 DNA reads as TGTGCCAGCAGTTCCATGGCCTTACTAGGTCGTGGCTACACCTTC.

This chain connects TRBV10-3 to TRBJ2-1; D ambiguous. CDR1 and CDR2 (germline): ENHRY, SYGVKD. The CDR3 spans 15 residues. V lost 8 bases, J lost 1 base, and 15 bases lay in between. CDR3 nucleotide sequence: TGTGCCATCGGGTACTCCGGGCCTTCCTACAATGAGCAGTTCTTC. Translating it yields CAIGYSGPSYNEQFF.

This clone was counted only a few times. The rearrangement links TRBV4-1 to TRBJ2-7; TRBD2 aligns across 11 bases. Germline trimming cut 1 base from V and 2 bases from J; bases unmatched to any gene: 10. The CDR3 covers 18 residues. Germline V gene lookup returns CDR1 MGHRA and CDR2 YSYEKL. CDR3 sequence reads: CASSQAHLAGGTTYEQYF. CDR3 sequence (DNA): TGCGCCAGCAGCCAAGCCCATCTAGCGGGGGGTACCACCTACGAGCAGTACTTC.

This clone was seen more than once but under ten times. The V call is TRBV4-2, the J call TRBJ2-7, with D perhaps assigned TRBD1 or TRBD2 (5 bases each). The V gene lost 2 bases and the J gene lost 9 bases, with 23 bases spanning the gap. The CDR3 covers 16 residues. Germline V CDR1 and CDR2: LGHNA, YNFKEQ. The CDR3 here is CASSQPNDGTSNRQYF. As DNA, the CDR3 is TGTGCCAGCAGCCAACCAAACGACGGGACGTCTAATAGGCAGTACTTC.

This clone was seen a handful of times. The CDR3 DNA follows: TGTGCCAGCACCTCGGACAGGGGATCAAGGAATGAGCAGTTCTTC. Residues: CASTSDRGSRNEQFF. V and J are TRBV14 and TRBJ2-1; 9 bases are shared with TRBD1. This CDR3 is 15 amino acids long. Germline loops: CDR1 SGHDN, CDR2 FVKESK. Trimming removed 7 bases from V and 7 bases from J; junction bases left unmatched: 11.